The 30 T cell receptor beta chains below were found in one sample sequenced in a study of naive and memory T cell subsets. An equimolar mix of two oligonucleotides served as the beta constant-region primer for TRBC1 and TRBC2. Using its own MiXCR run on the UMI-ligation and nested PCR reads, TCRdb lists one record per CDR3 protein. Here the sample spans about 85,000 distinct CDR3 sequences, around 13% being singletons. The sample comprised central memory CD4+ T cells from blood. All receptors derive from a human donor in good health.

This clonotype appeared a few times. The chain employs TRBV28 and TRBJ2-5, with 7 bases that match TRBD1. The CDR3 has 14 amino acids. V lost 5 bases to trimming and J lost 7 bases; unmatched junction nucleotides: 10. Looked up from germline, CDR1 is MDHEN and CDR2 is SYDVKM. The CDR3 DNA is TGTGCCAGCAGTCAAACACGACAGGGCGGGACCCAGTACTTC. Translation: CASSQTRQGGTQYF.

J is TRBJ2-1 and V is TRBV28, with D hard to call. Germline CDR1 and CDR2: MDHEN and SYDVKM. CDR3 length equals 11 residues. V was trimmed by 6 bases and J by 9 bases, leaving 9 bases between them. DNA of the CDR3: TGTGCCAGCAGGCGAAAGGCTGAGCAGTTCTTC. Residues: CASRRKAEQFF.

This clonotype appeared a few times. The chain recombines TRBV20-1 with TRBJ1-2, with TRBD1 identical over 7 bases. Germline values: CDR1 DFQATT, CDR2 SNEGSKA (reference sequence). The length of the CDR3 is 12 residues. In DNA, the CDR3 is TGCAGGCCAGGGGGTCCCACCTATGGCTACACCTTC. Protein: CRPGGPTYGYTF.

This clonotype came up a few times. The chain's CDR3 is CAISAGNTIYF. Written as DNA, the CDR3 is TGTGCCATCAGTGCTGGAAACACCATATATTTT. The chain combines TRBV10-3 with TRBJ1-3; D remains ambiguous. V shed 4 bases and J shed 2 bases, with 0 bases lying between them. The CDR3 totals 11 residues. Germline loops: CDR1 ENHRY, CDR2 SYGVKD.

The genes are TRBV14 and TRBJ2-3; D possibly corresponds to TRBD1 (6 bases). The CDR3 consists of 13 residues. Between the trimmed V and J ends, which lost 2 bases and 6 bases, there was a span of 9 bases. The germline gives CDR1 SGHDN, CDR2 FVKESK. The CDR3, as DNA: TGTGCCAGCAGCCAAACAGGGTCCGATACGCAGTATTTT. It translates to CASSQTGSDTQYF.

This clonotype occurred many times. The chain is built from TRBV7-2 and TRBJ2-1, with 8 bases fitting TRBD2. V was clipped by 7 bases and J by 8 bases; unmatched bases: 16. This CDR3 region has 16 residues. Germline V gene data show CDR1 as SGHTA and CDR2 as FQGNSA. This CDR3 reads CASTHLQGGRRDEQFF. In DNA form, the CDR3 reads TGTGCCAGCACCCATCTCCAGGGCGGGAGGAGGGATGAGCAGTTCTTC.

This sequence joins TRBV18 and TRBJ1-1; D remains ambiguous. The germline V gene encodes CDR1 KGHSH and CDR2 LQKENI. The V gene lost 5 bases and the J gene lost 0 bases, with 4 bases spanning the gap. The CDR3 loop spans 12 amino acids. CDR3 in amino acids: CASSGLNTEAFF. CDR3 bases: TGTGCCAGCTCAGGACTGAACACTGAAGCTTTCTTT.

The rearrangement uses TRBV12-3 or TRBV12-4 and TRBJ2-1; weak D call: TRBD1 (5 bases). V shed 6 bases and J shed 3 bases, with 21 bases lying between them. The CDR3 is 17 residues long. CDR3 residues: CASRPWAKGRNYNEQFF. The CDR3 region has the DNA TGTGCCAGCAGACCCTGGGCGAAGGGGCGAAACTACAATGAGCAGTTCTTC.

This clonotype was found a few times. At one boundary the junction diverges from the germline segment, which might be a read error. This chain joins TRBV7-2 and TRBJ2-1; TRBD2 is a possible D gene (5 bases). The CDR3 extends over 12 amino acids. From germline, CDR1 is SGHTA and CDR2 FQGNSA. Written as DNA, the CDR3 is TGTGCCAGCAACTTACCCGGGAATCCTCAGTTCTTC. The encoded protein is CASNLPGNPQFF.

The V and J genes are TRBV10-3 and TRBJ2-3; TRBD2 aligns across 10 bases. J was trimmed by 2 bases and V by 5 bases; bases with no gene match: 4. Germline-derived CDR1 and CDR2 are ENHRY and SYGVKD. The CDR3 runs 15 residues. This CDR3 reads CAISKTSGTTDTQYF. The CDR3, as DNA: TGTGCCATCAGTAAAACTAGCGGGACCACAGATACGCAGTATTTT.

The rearrangement uses TRBV6-2 or TRBV6-3 and TRBJ1-5; D is ambiguous. CDR3 length: 14 residues. V lost 8 bases to trimming and J lost 2 bases, with 13 bases between them. CDR1 is MNHEY, CDR2 SVGEGT, per germline. CDR3 residues: CASLDRRGNQPQHF. In DNA, the CDR3 is TGTGCCAGCCTCGACCGTCGGGGCAATCAGCCCCAGCATTTT.

This clonotype was seen repeatedly, ten times or more. V gene TRBV7-9 combines with J gene TRBJ2-2; 9 bases align to TRBD2. The CDR3 has 14 amino acids. V was clipped by 7 bases and J by 4 bases; unmatched bases: 4. Germline-derived CDR1 and CDR2 are SEHNR and FQNEAQ (reference sequence). The CDR3 is CASTMTSGTGELFF. The DNA for the CDR3 is TGTGCCAGCACCATGACTAGCGGCACCGGGGAGCTGTTTTTT.

The chain couples TRBV10-1 to TRBJ1-2, with D unresolved. V was cut by 0 bases and J by 3 bases, with 5 bases left in between. Per the germline V gene, CDR1 is WNHNN and CDR2 is SYGVQD (reference sequence). There are 13 residues in the CDR3. CDR3 sequence reads: CASSESYDYGYTF. The CDR3 nucleotides are TGCGCCAGCAGTGAGTCGTACGACTATGGCTACACCTTC.

This clonotype was detected a few times. The chain uses TRBV5-5 and TRBJ2-4; unclear D gene. Germline lookup yields CDR1 SGHKS and CDR2 YYEKEE (reference sequence). The CDR3 is 16 amino acids. V lost 0 bases and J lost 2, with 12 bases in between. CDR3 residues: CASSLGLGISKNIQYF. In DNA form, the CDR3 reads TGTGCCAGCAGCTTGGGTCTGGGCATTTCCAAAAACATTCAGTACTTC.

The sample holds many counts of this clonotype. V and J are TRBV10-1 and TRBJ2-7; 9 nucleotides agree with TRBD1. This CDR3 comprises 13 residues. With V trimmed by 7 bases and J by 5 bases, 6 bases remained unmatched. The germline gives CDR1 WNHNN, CDR2 SYGVQD (reference sequence). CDR3 nucleotides: TGCGCCAGCATGGGACAGGGTGCCCACGAGCAGTACTTC. Translation: CASMGQGAHEQYF.

This clonotype was detected ten times or more. This chain uses TRBV5-1 with TRBJ2-7; D is ambiguous. V was trimmed by 4 bases and J by 4 bases, leaving 15 bases between them. The CDR3 runs 14 residues. Germline V gene lookup returns CDR1 SGHRS and CDR2 YFSETQ. The CDR3 bases are TGCGCCAGCAGCATTTCCACTGGGGTTTACGAGCAGTACTTC. This translates into CASSISTGVYEQYF.

This clonotype was picked up a small number of times. The chain joins TRBV14 to TRBJ2-7; TRBD1 might be the D (6 bases). The V and J ends lost 0 bases and 2 bases respectively, with 11 bases between them. The CDR3 has 15 amino acids. Germline assignment: CDR1 SGHDN and CDR2 FVKESK. This CDR3 reads CASSQEQGRTYEQYF. Here the CDR3 DNA reads TGTGCCAGCAGCCAAGAACAGGGACGGACCTACGAGCAGTACTTC.

As DNA, the CDR3 is TGTGCCAGCAGCACAGCGGGAGGGCCCTCCTACGAGCAGTACTTC. It translates to CASSTAGGPSYEQYF. The gene calls are TRBV5-4 and TRBJ2-7, with TRBD2 matching 10 bases. Germline values: CDR1 SGHNT, CDR2 YYREEE (reference sequence). V was clipped by 4 bases and J by 0 bases; unmatched bases: 4. The CDR3 extends over 15 amino acids.

The chain couples TRBV28 to TRBJ1-2; 7 bases agree with TRBD1. Germline V gene lookup returns CDR1 MDHEN and CDR2 SYDVKM. The CDR3 extends over 16 amino acids. Trimming cost V 4 bases and J 8 bases; bases outside gene matches: 16. The CDR3, as DNA: TGTGCCAGCAGTTCGCCTGACAGGGCCTTTGGCTACGGCTACACCTTC. Translated: CASSSPDRAFGYGYTF.

This clonotype was counted only a few times. The chain combines TRBV6-2 or TRBV6-3 with TRBJ1-6, with D uncertain. The CDR3 is 14 amino acids. Per the germline V gene, CDR1 is MNHEY and CDR2 is SVGEGT. Deletions cut 6 bases from V and 8 bases from J, with 14 bases between. The CDR3 spells CASRTRQGDSPLHF. In nucleotides, the CDR3 is TGTGCCAGCAGGACCAGACAAGGCGATTCACCCCTCCACTTT.

The chain is built from TRBV18 and TRBJ2-5; TRBD1 matches at 7 bases. CDR3 size: 14 residues. The germline CDR1 and CDR2 sequences are KGHSH and LQKENI. V shed 2 bases and J 4 bases; nucleotides not matched to a gene: 4. The CDR3, as DNA: TGTGCCAGCTCACCAGCGACAGGGAGAGAGACCCAGTACTTC. This sequence encodes CASSPATGRETQYF.

This clonotype was observed a few times. The chain carries TRBV2 and TRBJ2-3, with D unresolved. V shed 7 bases and J shed 1 base, with 12 bases lying between them. Germline V gene data show CDR1 as SNHLY and CDR2 as FYNNEI. The CDR3 length is 14 residues. CDR3 coding DNA: TGTGCCAGCAATATCGGACGGCGCACAGATACGCAGTATTTT. Protein sequence: CASNIGRRTDTQYF.

V usage is TRBV20-1 and J usage is TRBJ2-7; 9 bases agree with TRBD2. The CDR3 spans 16 residues. The germline gives CDR1 DFQATT, CDR2 SNEGSKA (reference sequence). V trimming: 0 bases; J trimming: 5 bases; junction bases outside the gene matches: 11. The CDR3 nucleotides read TGCAGTGCTAGAGATCAGGTTAGCGGGAGTTCGAACGAGCAGTACTTC. Translated: CSARDQVSGSSNEQYF.

Concerning this clonotype itself: A much larger clone differs from this one at a single base, so this may be a read error. This chain links TRBV7-2 with TRBJ2-3; D unresolved. CDR3 length equals 13 residues. V lost 5 bases and J lost 0, with 6 bases in between. Looked up from germline, CDR1 is SGHTA and CDR2 is FQGNSA. In nucleotides, the CDR3 is TGTGCCAGCAGCCGAATCAGCACAGATACGCAGTATTTT. Translation: CASSRISTDTQYF.

The CDR3 coding sequence is TGTGCCAGCAGCCAAAGGGCAGGGACCGGGGCCAACGTCCTGACTTTC. This codes for CASSQRAGTGANVLTF. The chain joins TRBV7-2 to TRBJ2-6; perhaps D is TRBD1 or TRBD2 (5 bases each). Germline CDR1 and CDR2: SGHTA and FQGNSA. V lost 5 bases and J lost 4, with 15 bases in between. CDR3 size: 16 residues.

This clonotype was observed a handful of times. The rearrangement joins TRBV6-6 to TRBJ1-4; the match to TRBD1 covers 9 bases. J was trimmed by 8 bases and V by 4 bases; bases with no gene match: 8. The CDR3 sequence is 15 residues long. CDR1 MNHNY and CDR2 SVGAGI come from the germline V gene (reference sequence). The CDR3 region is CASSFRDRVGEKLFF. The CDR3 DNA sequence: TGTGCCAGCAGTTTCCGGGACAGGGTGGGCGAAAAACTGTTTTTT.

This clonotype appeared many times. The CDR3 is CASSPDRGGNQPQHF. CDR3 coding DNA: TGTGCCAGCTCACCGGACAGGGGAGGCAATCAGCCCCAGCATTTT. The gene calls are TRBV18 and TRBJ1-5; TRBD1 aligns across 9 bases. Germline V gives CDR1 KGHSH, CDR2 LQKENI. V gave up 3 bases and J gave up 2 bases; unmatched junction bases: 2. This CDR3 spans 15 amino acids.

This clonotype was seen more than once but under ten times. This chain joins TRBV29-1 and TRBJ2-7, with D unresolved. The CDR3 covers 11 residues. Germline V lookup: CDR1 SQVTM, CDR2 ANQGSEA. The V end was cut by 5 bases, the J end by 1 base, with 6 bases between. The DNA for the CDR3 is TGCAGCGTTTCGGATTCCTACGAGCAGTACTTC. Translated: CSVSDSYEQYF.

This clonotype was observed at least ten times. The gene calls are TRBV18 and TRBJ2-7; D unresolved. Deletions cut 5 bases from V and 7 bases from J, with 12 bases between. Germline V gene data show CDR1 as KGHSH and CDR2 as LQKENI. The CDR3 is made up of 12 amino acids. CDR3 loop: CASSERSEEQYF. Here the CDR3 DNA reads TGTGCCAGCTCAGAGAGATCGGAAGAGCAGTACTTC. Filled out from reference TRBV18 and TRBJ2-7, the complete variable domain reads NAGVMQNPRHLVRRRGQEARLRCSPMKGHSHVYWYRQLPEEGLKFMVYLQKENIIDESGMPKERFSAEFPKEGPSILRIQQVVRGDSAAYFCASSERSEEQYFGPGTRLTVT.

This chain joins TRBV2 and TRBJ2-1; 15 bases are shared with TRBD2. The germline CDR1 and CDR2 sequences are SNHLY and FYNNEI. The CDR3 spans 15 residues. V dropped 6 bases and J dropped 8; count of bases not matched to a gene: 5. The CDR3, as DNA: TGTGCCAGCAGATGGACTAGCGGGGGGGGTGATGAGCAGTTCTTC. This codes for CASRWTSGGGDEQFF.